The 28 T cell receptor beta chains given below trace back to one sample, sequenced in a study of blood T cell repertoires in COVID-19 (dated by TCRdb to 2020 to 2021). Library preparation was by the immunoSEQ multiplex PCR assay. The clones in this table, taken by TCRdb from immuneACCESS, are in-frame only. Not every clone is retained; where verified, under half of the shortfall comes from an unresolved V gene, and the cause of the rest is unknown. This sample has under 250,000 clones in its table, and 65% to 85% of those were observed once. 2% to 2.5% of the sample is taken by the ten largest. The source material was peripheral blood. The receptors here all came from a woman aged 55-69 years with acute or convalescent COVID-19.

For the CDR3, the DNA is TGTGCCAGTAGTATCCCCCGCGGACAGGGTAATTCACCCCTCCACTTT. This codes for CASSIPRGQGNSPLHF. This rearrangement joins TRBV19 to TRBJ1-6, with TRBD1 matching over 8 bases. Germline trimming cut 3 bases from V and 6 bases from J; bases unmatched to any gene: 7. From germline, CDR1 is LNHDA and CDR2 SQIVND (reference sequence). CDR3 length equals 16 residues.

This sequence joins TRBV6-5 and TRBJ2-5, with D perhaps matching TRBD2 (6 bases). Trimming cost V 10 bases and J 11 bases, with 23 bases left between them. Germline assignment: CDR1 MNHEY and CDR2 SVGAGI. This CDR3 comprises 13 residues. The CDR3 coding sequence is TGTGCCACCACTAGCCCAGGCATTGCGGGGCAGTACTTC. The encoded protein is CATTSPGIAGQYF.

The V gene is TRBV5-1, the J gene TRBJ2-3, with 9 bases identical to TRBD2. The V gene's germline CDR1 is SGHRS and CDR2 YFSETQ. The CDR3 sequence is 16 residues long. V dropped 0 bases and J dropped 2; count of bases not matched to a gene: 4. The chain's CDR3 is CASSLVSSGTTDTQYF. The CDR3 DNA is TGCGCCAGCAGCTTGGTTTCTAGCGGGACCACAGATACGCAGTATTTT.

This sequence joins TRBV9 and TRBJ1-2; tentative D call: TRBD1 (6 bases). In germline, CDR1 is SGDLS, CDR2 YYNGEE. This CDR3 is 14 amino acids long. V was shortened by 5 bases and J by 5 bases, with 16 bases between the two germline ends. The CDR3 DNA sequence: TGTGCCAGCAGTTCAGGGGCCACGGGGTATGGCTACACCTTC. It is translated as CASSSGATGYGYTF.

This chain links TRBV9 with TRBJ2-7; 8 bases align to TRBD2. The junction had 8 bases not matched to a gene; V was cut back by 3 bases and J by 3 bases. This CDR3 region has 15 residues. In germline, CDR1 is SGDLS, CDR2 YYNGEE. The CDR3 reads CASSAGDGGGYEQYF. In DNA, the CDR3 is TGTGCCAGCAGCGCCGGGGACGGGGGGGGCTACGAGCAGTACTTC.

This clone has only a few counts. The chain is built from TRBV30 and TRBJ1-1; tentative D call: TRBD1 (5 bases). Germline CDR1 is GTSNPN and CDR2 is SVGIG (reference sequence). V lost 5 bases, J lost 0 bases, and 22 bases lay in between. There are 17 residues in the CDR3. The CDR3 bases are TGTGCCTGGCGGGGTCCTGCCCCAGGGACTCTGAACACTGAAGCTTTCTTT. Its translation: CAWRGPAPGTLNTEAFF.

V gene TRBV30 combines with J gene TRBJ2-3, with 7 bases aligning to TRBD1. Unmatched junction bases numbered 4, after V lost 1 base and J lost 3 bases. This CDR3 contains 14 residues. From germline, CDR1 is GTSNPN and CDR2 SVGIG (reference sequence). The CDR3 protein is CAWSADRRTDTQYF. In nucleotides, the CDR3 is TGTGCCTGGAGTGCGGACAGGAGGACAGATACGCAGTATTTT. The variable domain in full, with the rest retrieved from reference TRBV30 and TRBJ2-3, is SQTIHQWPATLVQPVGSPLSLECTVEGTSNPNLYWYRQAAGRGLQLLFYSVGIGQISSEVPQNLSASRPQDRQFILSSKKLLLSDSGFYLCAWSADRRTDTQYFGPGTRLTVL.

DNA of the CDR3: TGTGCCGCTCGGGACAGCAAAAATGAAAAACTGTTTTTT. Protein sequence: CAARDSKNEKLFF. The chain is built from TRBV6-5 and TRBJ1-4; 7 nucleotides agree with TRBD1. The V gene's germline CDR1 is MNHEY and CDR2 SVGAGI. Losses at the gene ends were 11 bases for V and 5 bases for J; bases not matched to a gene: 8. The CDR3 covers 13 residues.

The chain is built from TRBV28 and TRBJ2-3, with D perhaps matching TRBD2 (5 bases). The CDR3 length is 17 residues. The germline CDR1 and CDR2 sequences are MDHEN and SYDVKM. V shed 3 bases and J shed 2 bases, with 18 bases lying between them. CDR3 DNA sequence: TGTGCCAGCAGTTTTTTCCCGGGGTGGGTCAACACAGATACGCAGTATTTT. This translates into CASSFFPGWVNTDTQYF.

The rearrangement joins TRBV19 to TRBJ1-2; TRBD1 matches 7 bases. Germline loops: CDR1 LNHDA, CDR2 SQIVND (reference sequence). The CDR3 has 17 residues. V dropped 4 bases and J dropped 5; count of bases not matched to a gene: 16. CDR3 DNA: TGTGCCAGTAGTACCCCAGACAGGGCTACGAGGATTTATGGCTACACCTTC. It codes for CASSTPDRATRIYGYTF.

The chain joins TRBV15 to TRBJ2-5; 9 nucleotides agree with TRBD2. J was trimmed by 4 bases and V by 1 base; bases with no gene match: 4. The CDR3 length is 15 residues. CDR1 is LNHNV, CDR2 YYDKDF, per germline (reference sequence). The CDR3 region is CATSRGGLARETQYF. The CDR3 nucleotides read TGTGCCACCAGCAGAGGTGGACTAGCGAGAGAGACCCAGTACTTC. Full variable domain (rest looked up from reference TRBV15 and TRBJ2-5): DAMVIQNPRYQVTQFGKPVTLSCSQTLNHNVMYWYQQKSSQAPKLLFHYYDKDFNNEADTPDNFQSRRPNTSFCFLDIRSPGLGDTAMYLCATSRGGLARETQYFGPGTRLLVL.

The rearrangement joins TRBV20-1 to TRBJ1-1; D not certain. The ends were cut back, 3 bases at V and 7 bases at J, with 9 bases in the middle. Per the germline V gene, CDR1 is DFQATT and CDR2 is SNEGSKA (reference sequence). The CDR3 length is 11 residues. CDR3 region: CSASILIEAFF. The CDR3 coding sequence is TGCAGTGCTAGCATCCTAATTGAAGCTTTCTTT.

The table lists this clone with a count of one. The V gene is TRBV14, the J gene TRBJ2-2; 7 bases map to TRBD2. J was trimmed by 0 bases and V by 1 base; bases with no gene match: 2. The CDR3 totals 16 residues. The germline V gene has CDR1 SGHDN and CDR2 FVKESK. CDR3 in amino acids: CASSQVGGANTGELFF. DNA of the CDR3: TGTGCCAGCAGCCAAGTGGGAGGGGCGAACACCGGGGAGCTGTTTTTT.

This chain connects TRBV19 to TRBJ1-6, with D unresolved. Trimming shortened V by 3 bases and J by 1 base, and 13 bases separated the two germline ends. The CDR3 consists of 17 residues. Germline CDR1 and CDR2: LNHDA and SQIVND (reference sequence). CDR3 region: CASSIDWVGSYNSPLHF. CDR3 in DNA: TGTGCCAGTAGTATCGACTGGGTCGGGTCCTATAATTCACCCCTCCACTTT.

This chain connects TRBV29-1 to TRBJ1-2; D is perhaps TRBD1 (5 bases). Germline V gives CDR1 SQVTM, CDR2 ANQGSEA. The V gene lost 8 bases and the J gene lost 3 bases, with 16 bases spanning the gap. The CDR3 spans 13 residues. CDR3: CSSQTVSDYGYTF. DNA for the CDR3: TGCAGCTCTCAGACAGTCTCTGACTATGGCTACACCTTC.

The V gene is TRBV21-1, the J gene TRBJ1-5. TRBV21-1 is deemed a pseudogene. The CDR3 has 15 residues. The CDR3 nucleotides are TGTGCCAGCAGCAAAGGGTATTCGGGCAATCAGCCCCAGCATTTT. This codes for CASSKGYSGNQPQHF.

The sample holds a few counts of this clone. The J gene is TRBJ1-4, the V gene TRBV3-1 (or the pseudogene TRBV3-2), with 7 bases fitting TRBD1. V trimming: 6 bases; J trimming: 7 bases; junction bases outside the gene matches: 8. From germline, CDR1 is LGHDT and CDR2 YNNKEL (reference sequence). The CDR3 is 14 amino acids. The CDR3, as DNA: TGTGCCAGCAGTCCGACAGGGTCCAGTGAAAAACTGTTTTTT. It translates to CASSPTGSSEKLFF.

This clone has more than one count but fewer than ten. This chain connects TRBV7-2 to TRBJ1-1; D unclear. Trimming stripped 1 base from V and 5 bases from J, with 14 bases between. CDR1 is SGHTA, CDR2 FQGNSA, per germline. The CDR3 consists of 15 residues. The CDR3: CASSLDGVVRTEAFF. CDR3 sequence (DNA): TGTGCCAGCAGCTTAGACGGGGTAGTTCGTACTGAAGCTTTCTTT.

There are a few counts of this clone. The rearrangement joins TRBV9 to TRBJ2-5, with 9 bases identical to TRBD2. V dropped 0 bases and J dropped 4; count of bases not matched to a gene: 16. Germline V gene lookup returns CDR1 SGDLS and CDR2 YYNGEE. The CDR3 extends over 19 amino acids. The chain's CDR3 is CASSVGNVPGLAFRETQYF. The CDR3 nucleotides are TGTGCCAGCAGCGTAGGCAACGTACCGGGACTAGCTTTCCGAGAGACCCAGTACTTC.

The chain combines TRBV6-1 with TRBJ2-3; D gene unclear. The germline gives CDR1 MNHNS, CDR2 SASEGT. This CDR3 spans 14 amino acids. Trimming shortened V by 2 bases and J by 5 bases, and 11 bases separated the two germline ends. The CDR3 coding sequence is TGTGCCAGCAGTGAATCCCCCGGTGTAGATACGCAGTATTTT. Protein sequence: CASSESPGVDTQYF.

The rearrangement uses TRBV14 and TRBJ1-2; D may be TRBD1 (6 bases). The CDR3 spans 12 residues. Trimming took off 1 base at V and 10 bases at J, with 10 bases between the two ends. Germline CDR1 SGHDN, CDR2 FVKESK. The CDR3 sequence is CASSQAYRDYTF. CDR3 DNA sequence: TGTGCCAGCAGCCAAGCGTACAGGGACTACACCTTC.

This clone was observed a few times. Within the sample, other DNA sequences also encode this same CDR3. The CDR3 nucleotides read TGTGCCAGCAGCTTAACAGGGGGAACTGAAGCTTTCTTT. Its protein is CASSLTGGTEAFF. The genes are TRBV7-2 and TRBJ1-1; 8 nucleotides align to TRBD1. Germline-derived CDR1 and CDR2 are SGHTA and FQGNSA. The J segment lost 5 bases and the V segment lost 2 bases, leaving 1 base of the junction unmatched. The CDR3 is 13 amino acids.

The CDR3 is CASSVYGGGSGELFF. In DNA, the CDR3 is TGTGCCAGCAGCGTTTACGGTGGAGGGTCCGGGGAGCTGTTTTTT. The chain links TRBV9 to TRBJ2-2; D may be TRBD2 (6 bases). This CDR3 region has 15 residues. Germline lookup yields CDR1 SGDLS and CDR2 YYNGEE. The V end was cut by 2 bases, the J end by 6 bases, with 14 bases between.

This chain uses TRBV3-1 (or the pseudogene TRBV3-2) with TRBJ1-6; TRBD1 aligns across 7 bases. Looked up from germline, CDR1 is LGHDT and CDR2 is YNNKEL (reference sequence). Losses at the gene ends were 4 bases for V and 8 bases for J; bases not matched to a gene: 11. The CDR3 spans 16 residues. The DNA of the CDR3 is TGTGCCAGCAGCCCAAGGGCGACAGGGATGTATTCACCCCTCCACTTT. Protein sequence: CASSPRATGMYSPLHF.

CDR3 sequence (DNA): TGTGCCAGCAGATCTGTCCCGGGACAGGGAACTAATGAAAAACTGTTTTTT. Encoded protein: CASRSVPGQGTNEKLFF. The chain uses TRBV28 and TRBJ1-4, with TRBD1 identical over 9 bases. From germline, CDR1 is MDHEN and CDR2 SYDVKM. Trimming removed 6 bases from V and 1 base from J; junction bases left unmatched: 9. The CDR3 is 17 residues long.

The V and J genes are TRBV2 and TRBJ1-1; maybe TRBD1 (6 bases). The CDR3 covers 12 residues. V was cut by 5 bases and J by 8 bases, with 12 bases left in between. The germline V gene has CDR1 SNHLY and CDR2 FYNNEI. CDR3 sequence: CASSKGGLEAFF. For the CDR3, the DNA is TGTGCCAGCAGTAAAGGGGGGCTAGAAGCTTTCTTT.

The chain carries TRBV19 and TRBJ1-5; D unclear. CDR1 LNHDA and CDR2 SQIVND come from the germline V gene (reference sequence). V was trimmed by 3 bases and J by 4 bases, leaving 7 bases between them. This CDR3 has 13 residues. CDR3 residues: CASSIAVNQPQHF. Here the CDR3 DNA reads TGTGCCAGTAGTATCGCAGTAAATCAGCCCCAGCATTTT.

The chain links TRBV5-1 to TRBJ2-1; 10 nucleotides agree with TRBD1. V was clipped by 2 bases and J by 5 bases; unmatched bases: 4. Per germline, CDR1 SGHRS and CDR2 YFSETQ. The CDR3 consists of 15 residues. The CDR3 DNA reads TGCGCCAGCAGCTTCTCCGGGACAGGGGACAATGAGCAGTTCTTC. Translated: CASSFSGTGDNEQFF.